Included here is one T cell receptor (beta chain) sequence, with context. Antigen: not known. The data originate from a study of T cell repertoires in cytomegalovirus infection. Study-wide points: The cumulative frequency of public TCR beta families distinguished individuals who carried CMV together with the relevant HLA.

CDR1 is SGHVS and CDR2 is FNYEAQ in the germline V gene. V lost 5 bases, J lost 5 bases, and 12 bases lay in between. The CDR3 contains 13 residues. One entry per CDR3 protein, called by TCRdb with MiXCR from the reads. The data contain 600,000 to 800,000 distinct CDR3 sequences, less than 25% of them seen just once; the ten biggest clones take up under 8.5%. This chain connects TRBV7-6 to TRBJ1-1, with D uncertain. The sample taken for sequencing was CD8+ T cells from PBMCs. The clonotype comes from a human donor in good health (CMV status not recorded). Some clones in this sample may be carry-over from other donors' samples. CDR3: CASSPPGKTEAFF. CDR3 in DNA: TGTGCCAGCAGCCCCCCCGGAAAGACTGAAGCTTTCTTT. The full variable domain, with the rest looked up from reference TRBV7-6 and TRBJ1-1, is GAGVSQSPRYKVTKRGQDVALRCDPISGHVSLYWYRQALGQGPEFLTYFNYEAQQDKSGLPNDRFSAERPEGSISTLTIQRTEQRDSAMYRCASSPPGKTEAFFGQGTRLTVV.